Given below is one TCR beta chain in context. The target antigen is unknown. This record comes from a study of T cell repertoires in cytomegalovirus infection. MiXCR, applied by TCRdb to the reads, yields one record per CDR3 protein. The top ten clones hold around 48% of a sample with approximately 600,000 distinct CDR3 sequences, under 45% of them seen once. This TCR was sampled from a human donor in good health (CMV status not recorded). Some clones in this sample may be carry-over from other donors' samples. The sequenced sample was cultured PBMCs, obtained from culture after CMV antigen stimulation.

CDR3 region: CASSLDRGGMTIYF. CDR3 coding DNA: TGTGCCAGCAGCTTAGACAGGGGGGGAATGACCATATATTTT. The J gene is TRBJ1-3, the V gene TRBV7-2, with 8 bases identical to TRBD1. This CDR3 spans 14 amino acids. V lost 1 base to trimming and J lost 10 bases; unmatched junction nucleotides: 6. Germline V gene sequence: CDR1 SGHTA, CDR2 FQGNSA.